The 15 T cell receptor beta chains below all came from one sample that was sequenced in a study of cytomegalovirus exposure and HLA in healthy donors. Use of 60 Vbeta and 13 Jbeta primers characterized the PCR. TCRdb's copy holds only in-frame clones and misses some; the assay was immunoSEQ multiplex PCR. The sample consists of nearly 200,000 clones, around 83% of them appearing once. Sequencing was done on a sample of PBMCs. These receptors originate from a woman aged 45-59 years in good health and CMV-seropositive.

The chain links TRBV4-3 to TRBJ2-5; possible D gene TRBD1, 6 bases. The CDR3 contains 14 residues. The V end lost 3 bases, the J end lost 5 bases, and 13 bases lay between the germline ends. Germline assignment: CDR1 LGHNA and CDR2 YSLEER. In DNA form, the CDR3 reads TGCGCCAGCAGCCAGAATACAGGGAGCGAGACCCAGTACTTC. Translation: CASSQNTGSETQYF.

The CDR3 region is CATNPEGGIRPQHF. The CDR3 region has the DNA TGTGCCACCAACCCCGAGGGGGGGATACGGCCCCAGCATTTT. This rearrangement joins TRBV19 to TRBJ1-5; TRBD1 is a possible D gene (6 bases). The germline V and J ends were trimmed by 10 bases and 9 bases, with 22 bases remaining between them. This CDR3 comprises 14 residues. CDR1 and CDR2 from the germline V gene are LNHDA and SQIVND (reference sequence).

The chain recombines TRBV12-5 with TRBJ2-1, with 8 bases identical to TRBD1. Germline lookup yields CDR1 LGHNT and CDR2 FRNRAP. CDR3 length: 15 residues. Trimming removed 8 bases from V and 1 base from J; junction bases left unmatched: 7. This CDR3 is CASSPDRASYNEQFF. DNA for the CDR3: TGTGCTAGTTCGCCGGACAGGGCATCCTACAATGAGCAGTTCTTC.

This sequence joins TRBV29-1 and TRBJ1-1, with a possible D match to TRBD1 (5 bases). This CDR3 has 13 residues. Germline lookup yields CDR1 SQVTM and CDR2 ANQGSEA. Trimming shortened V by 7 bases and J by 0 bases, and 12 bases separated the two germline ends. The CDR3 spells CSAAGQVNTEAFF. The CDR3, as DNA: TGCAGCGCTGCAGGGCAGGTGAACACTGAAGCTTTCTTT.

This clone appeared once. The V call is TRBV27, the J call TRBJ2-7; 7 positions agree with TRBD1. Trimming took 4 bases from V and 3 from J; bases not matched to a gene: 12. CDR3 size: 16 residues. CDR1 MNHEY and CDR2 SMNVEV come from the germline V gene (reference sequence). CDR3 amino acids: CASSSTTGEGYYEQYF. The CDR3 region has the DNA TGTGCCAGCAGTTCAACTACAGGGGAAGGATACTACGAGCAGTACTTC.

CDR3 sequence (DNA): TGCGCCAGCAGCTTGGCTCAGGGAATTAACTATGGCTACACCTTC. Translation: CASSLAQGINYGYTF. The J gene is TRBJ1-2, the V gene TRBV5-1; D is possibly TRBD1 (5 bases). Germline V CDR1 and CDR2: SGHRS, YFSETQ. V lost 0 bases and J 1 base, leaving 10 bases between the germline ends. This CDR3 has 15 residues.

The chain recombines TRBV5-1 with TRBJ2-3; D call uncertain. Germline CDR1 SGHRS, CDR2 YFSETQ. The CDR3 runs to 13 residues. Trimming cost V 1 base and J 6 bases, with 9 bases left between them. This chain's CDR3 is CASSLPRLDTQYF. As DNA, the CDR3 is TGCGCCAGCAGCTTGCCCAGGCTTGATACGCAGTATTTT.

This chain links TRBV2 with TRBJ1-1, with 8 bases aligning to TRBD1. The ends lost 6 bases at V and 7 bases at J; junction bases unmatched: 13. From germline, CDR1 is SNHLY and CDR2 FYNNEI. The CDR3 sequence is 15 residues long. CDR3 protein: CASRGAGGSGLEAFF. For the CDR3, the DNA is TGTGCCAGCAGAGGGGCAGGGGGCTCTGGACTTGAAGCTTTCTTT.

The chain joins TRBV5-1 to TRBJ2-5; 7 bases line up with TRBD1. The germline gives CDR1 SGHRS, CDR2 YFSETQ. V lost 3 bases to trimming and J lost 2 bases; unmatched junction nucleotides: 4. The CDR3 runs to 14 residues. The CDR3 sequence: CASSSGTEQETQYF. In nucleotides, the CDR3 is TGCGCCAGCAGCTCCGGGACAGAACAAGAGACCCAGTACTTC.

This chain joins TRBV6-6 and TRBJ1-3; 7 bases are shared with TRBD1. The germline CDR1 and CDR2 sequences are MNHNY and SVGAGI (reference sequence). Unmatched junction bases numbered 10, after V lost 7 bases and J lost 4 bases. This CDR3 is built from 15 residues. The CDR3 reads CASKATGVTGNTIYF. For the CDR3, the DNA is TGTGCCAGCAAGGCAACAGGGGTTACCGGAAACACCATATATTTT.

V is TRBV29-1 and J is TRBJ2-5, with 10 bases that match TRBD1. The assigned J gene may be wrong: the sequence end matches TRBJ2-7 better. The CDR3 consists of 14 residues. Germline values: CDR1 SQVTM, CDR2 ANQGSEA. This CDR3 reads CSVGGGTGAYEQYF. Here the CDR3 DNA reads TGCAGCGTTGGGGGCGGGACAGGGGCCTACGAGCAGTACTTC.

This clone has only one observation. The chain links TRBV19 to TRBJ2-1; tentatively, D is TRBD1 (5 bases). Trimming cost V 7 bases and J 1 base, with 11 bases left between them. The CDR3 runs to 14 residues. Germline V gene sequence: CDR1 LNHDA, CDR2 SQIVND (reference sequence). DNA of the CDR3: TGTGCCAGTACCCCACAGGTTTCCTACAATGAGCAGTTCTTC. It is translated as CASTPQVSYNEQFF.

About this clone itself: Different DNA sequences within this sample yield the same CDR3. This sequence joins TRBV4-1 and TRBJ2-5, with 10 bases lining up with TRBD2. Germline V CDR1 and CDR2: MGHRA, YSYEKL. Unmatched junction bases numbered 8, after V lost 4 bases and J lost 0 bases. This CDR3 spans 17 amino acids. The chain's CDR3 is CASSPRTSGEYQETQYF. The CDR3 coding sequence is TGCGCCAGCAGCCCCCGGACTAGCGGAGAGTACCAAGAGACCCAGTACTTC.

The gene calls are TRBV4-3 and TRBJ1-1; a weak D match, TRBD1 (6 bases). CDR3 size: 13 residues. Looked up from germline, CDR1 is LGHNA and CDR2 is YSLEER. V lost 4 bases and J lost 7, with 13 bases in between. The CDR3 loop reads CASSRDTGIEAFF. CDR3 nucleotide sequence: TGCGCCAGCAGCCGGGACACCGGGATTGAAGCTTTCTTT.

The chain links TRBV5-4 to TRBJ2-4; D is possibly TRBD2 (7 bases). This CDR3 contains 14 residues. Trimming took 5 bases from V and 0 from J, leaving 9 bases between them. Germline CDR1 SGHNT, CDR2 YYREEE (reference sequence). The CDR3 DNA follows: TGTGCCAGCAGGGGGGGGGCAGCCAAAAACATTCAGTACTTC. Amino acids: CASRGGAAKNIQYF.